One sample yielded the 29 T cell receptor beta chains listed below, sequenced in a study of regulatory T cells in long-lasting Graves disease. Documented time point: newly diagnosed GD, antithyroid drugs for less than 3 months. The authors made the TCR library using RNA they extracted from PBMCs. Sequencing libraries for TCR beta were prepared with iRepertoire HTBI primers and Arm-PCR of CDR3 regions. MiXCR was run by TCRdb on the multiplex PCR reads, yielding one entry per CDR3 protein. The sample has some 200,000 distinct CDR3 sequences; roughly 18% are singletons. The same data also went into a second study, on T cells in Graves' hyperthyroidism and ophthalmopathy.

The sequencing used peripheral blood mononuclear cells (PBMCs), collected at new diagnosis, from a patient treated with antithyroid drugs. These receptors were taken from a woman in her 30s with Graves disease.

This clonotype was seen at least ten times. This chain joins TRBV28 and TRBJ1-2, with 8 bases lining up with TRBD1. In germline, CDR1 is MDHEN, CDR2 SYDVKM. V gave up 5 bases and J gave up 4 bases; unmatched junction bases: 9. The CDR3 runs 15 residues. CDR3 sequence: CASSNMGQASYGYTF. The CDR3 region has the DNA TGTGCCAGCAGTAATATGGGACAGGCCTCCTATGGCTACACCTTC.

This clonotype was seen more than once but under ten times. V usage is TRBV28 and J usage is TRBJ2-1, with D hard to call. The CDR3 sequence is 13 residues long. The germline V gene encodes CDR1 MDHEN and CDR2 SYDVKM. V was cut by 4 bases and J by 9 bases, with 13 bases left in between. The CDR3 region has the DNA TGTGCCAGCAGTTGGACGAGCAAAGGTGAGCAGTTCTTC. This translates into CASSWTSKGEQFF. The whole variable domain, remainder taken from reference TRBV28 and TRBJ2-1, is DVKVTQSSRYLVKRTGEKVFLECVQDMDHENMFWYRQDPGLGLRLIYFSYDVKMKEKGDIPEGYSVSREKKERFSLILESASTNQTSMYLCASSWTSKGEQFFGPGTRLTVL.

About this clonotype: This may be a read error: a much more frequent sequence differs by one nucleotide. The chain employs TRBV27 and TRBJ2-7, with 7 bases identical to TRBD1. The CDR3 sequence is 12 residues long. The germline CDR1 and CDR2 sequences are MNHEY and SMNVEV (reference sequence). V trimming: 5 bases; J trimming: 5 bases; junction bases outside the gene matches: 3. The CDR3 region is CASSPDRDEQYF. The CDR3 DNA is TGTGCCAGCAGTCCCGACAGGGACGAGCAGTACTTC.

This clonotype occurred a few times. In nucleotides, the CDR3 is TGTGCCAGTACCCCCGGGACGGATAACTATGGCTACACCTTC. Amino acids: CASTPGTDNYGYTF. The chain combines TRBV19 with TRBJ1-2; weak D call: TRBD1 (5 bases). Germline V lookup: CDR1 LNHDA, CDR2 SQIVND (reference sequence). The CDR3 is made up of 14 amino acids. With 7 bases removed from V and 1 base from J, the gap between germline ends came to 13 bases.

There are a few counts of this clonotype. A much larger clone sits a single nucleotide away, making a read error possible. For the CDR3, the DNA is TGTGCCAACAGTTTAGAGATGTGGGAAGAGACCCAGTACTTC. Translated, it gives CANSLEMWEETQYF. The V and J genes are TRBV28 and TRBJ2-5, with D unresolved. Germline V CDR1 and CDR2: MDHEN, SYDVKM. This CDR3 region has 14 residues.

This clonotype was counted a few times. The chain carries TRBV9 and TRBJ2-4, with 9 positions matching TRBD2. V was clipped by 3 bases and J by 6 bases; unmatched bases: 4. CDR1 is SGDLS and CDR2 is YYNGEE in the germline V gene. The CDR3 runs 14 residues. CDR3 DNA sequence: TGTGCCAGCAGCGCAGGCGGGGGGGTAAACATTCAGTACTTC. Protein product: CASSAGGGVNIQYF.

This clonotype was detected ten times or more. V gene TRBV28 combines with J gene TRBJ1-6; D remains ambiguous. Germline assignment: CDR1 MDHEN and CDR2 SYDVKM. The CDR3 is 19 residues long. V was pared by 7 bases and J by 0 bases, with 22 bases between. The CDR3 sequence: CASKPGYIIRSSYNSPLHF. In DNA, the CDR3 is TGTGCCAGCAAACCGGGATACATCATAAGGAGCTCCTATAATTCACCCCTCCACTTT.

This clonotype was detected ten times or more. This chain links TRBV2 with TRBJ2-3, with D possibly TRBD2 on 7 matching bases. Deletions cut 3 bases from V and 5 bases from J, with 15 bases between. CDR1 is SNHLY, CDR2 FYNNEI, per germline. The CDR3 runs 15 residues. CDR3 residues: CASSDSGGLGDTQYF. The CDR3 DNA follows: TGTGCCAGCAGTGATTCCGGGGGGCTCGGAGATACGCAGTATTTT.

This clonotype was seen at least ten times. The J gene is TRBJ2-2, the V gene TRBV24-1; D assignment may be TRBD1 or TRBD2 (6 bases each). Germline loops: CDR1 KGHDR, CDR2 SFDVKD. CDR3 length: 13 amino acids. V shed 12 bases and J shed 5 bases, with 15 bases lying between them. The chain's CDR3 is CASMGAGTGELFF. DNA for the CDR3: TGTGCCTCCATGGGGGCGGGAACCGGGGAGCTGTTTTTT.

This clonotype occurred many times. The V and J genes are TRBV11-2 and TRBJ1-4; TRBD1 matches 9 bases. CDR1 and CDR2 (germline): SGHAT, FQNNGV. The junction had 11 bases not matched to a gene; V was cut back by 3 bases and J by 6 bases. The CDR3 covers 17 residues. CDR3 DNA: TGTGCCAGCAGCTTTGGCCAGGGGACAGGGAATTATGAAAAACTGTTTTTT. This sequence encodes CASSFGQGTGNYEKLFF.

This clonotype was counted at least ten times. At one end the junction does not follow the germline gene, possibly because of a read error. This chain links TRBV27 with TRBJ1-6; no clear D gene. Germline assignment: CDR1 MNHEY and CDR2 SMNVEV (reference sequence). CDR3 length: 14 residues. The CDR3 region is CASSTGSNNSPLHF. The CDR3 bases are TGTGCCAGCAGTACCGGCTCCAATAATTCACCCCTCCACTTT.

V and J are TRBV7-9 and TRBJ2-7, with 10 bases matching TRBD1. Germline CDR1 and CDR2: SEHNR and FQNEAQ (reference sequence). The length of the CDR3 is 14 residues. The V gene end was trimmed by 5 bases and the J gene end by 4 bases; junction bases not matched to a gene: 5. For the CDR3, the DNA is TGTGCCAGCAGCCCACCGGACAGGGGGTACGAGCAGTACTTC. This gives the protein CASSPPDRGYEQYF. Complete variable domain (other parts from reference TRBV7-9 and TRBJ2-7): DTGVSQNPRHKITKRGQNVTFRCDPISEHNRLYWYRQTLGQGPEFLTYFQNEAQLEKSRLLSDRFSAERPKGSFSTLEIQRTEQGDSAMYLCASSPPDRGYEQYFGPGTRLTVT.

This clonotype has just one count. Possible read error: a much larger clone is one base away. J is TRBJ1-1 and V is TRBV6-2 or TRBV6-3; possibly TRBD1 for D (5 bases). This CDR3 has 14 amino acids. The germline V gene has CDR1 MNHEY and CDR2 SVGEGT. The CDR3 spells CSSIGGGWDTEAFF. The CDR3 DNA is TGTTCCAGCATCGGGGGGGGGTGGGACACTGAAGCTTTCTTT.

Many counts were recorded for this clonotype. This rearrangement joins TRBV2 to TRBJ2-1, with a weak D call TRBD2 (7 bases). CDR3 length: 14 amino acids. The V and J ends lost 7 bases and 6 bases respectively, with 16 bases between them. Looked up from germline, CDR1 is SNHLY and CDR2 is FYNNEI. The CDR3 coding sequence is TGTGCCAGCAAACTTGGGGGGGGCCCCAATGAGCAGTTCTTC. This codes for CASKLGGGPNEQFF. The full variable domain, in which reference TRBV2 and TRBJ2-1 provide the parts outside the CDR3, is EPEVTQTPSHQVTQMGQEVILRCVPISNHLYFYWYRQILGQKVEFLVSFYNNEISEKSEIFDDQFSVERPDGSNFTLKIRSTKLEDSAMYFCASKLGGGPNEQFFGPGTRLTVL.

This clonotype was seen many times. V usage is TRBV19 and J usage is TRBJ2-7, with 9 bases lining up with TRBD1. Germline-derived CDR1 and CDR2 are LNHDA and SQIVND (reference sequence). After removal of 9 bases from V and 1 base from J, the junction contained 7 bases not matched to a gene. The CDR3 loop spans 14 amino acids. The CDR3 reads CASSPGTGSYEQYF. The DNA of the CDR3 is TGTGCCAGCAGCCCAGGGACAGGGTCCTACGAGCAGTACTTC.

This clonotype was counted ten times or more. The chain has TRBV6-2 or TRBV6-3 and TRBJ2-5; 7 positions match TRBD1. The CDR3 covers 17 residues. The trim removed 3 bases at V and 5 bases at J, leaving 15 bases unmatched. Germline V gene sequence: CDR1 MNHEY, CDR2 SVGEGT. This CDR3 reads CASSYGQGRGRGETQYF. CDR3 DNA sequence: TGTGCCAGCAGTTATGGGCAGGGTAGGGGGCGTGGGGAGACCCAGTACTTC.

This clonotype showed up many times. CDR3 residues: CASRGGIGSVNYGYTF. DNA of the CDR3: TGTGCCAGCAGGGGAGGGATCGGGAGCGTTAACTATGGCTACACCTTC. The gene calls are TRBV28 and TRBJ1-2; D is ambiguous. In germline, CDR1 is MDHEN, CDR2 SYDVKM. This CDR3 region has 16 residues. V lost 6 bases, J lost 1 base, and 18 bases lay in between.

This clonotype was recorded many times. This chain joins TRBV18 and TRBJ1-1; 11 nucleotides line up with TRBD1. The germline CDR1 and CDR2 sequences are KGHSH and LQKENI. This CDR3 spans 15 amino acids. The J segment lost 5 bases and the V segment lost 3 bases, leaving 5 bases of the junction unmatched. The CDR3 loop is CASSPGQGVRTEAFF. The CDR3 bases are TGTGCCAGCTCACCGGGACAGGGGGTGAGGACTGAAGCTTTCTTT. The full variable domain, with the rest looked up from reference TRBV18 and TRBJ1-1, is NAGVMQNPRHLVRRRGQEARLRCSPMKGHSHVYWYRQLPEEGLKFMVYLQKENIIDESGMPKERFSAEFPKEGPSILRIQQVVRGDSAAYFCASSPGQGVRTEAFFGQGTRLTVV.

Notes on this clonotype: Since a much larger clone is just one base distant, this may be a read error. The chain uses TRBV14 and TRBJ2-1, with D possibly being TRBD1 (6 bases). The CDR3 runs to 15 residues. Looked up from germline, CDR1 is SGHDN and CDR2 is FVKESK. CDR3 sequence reads: CVSSQDRLPPNEQFF. The CDR3, as DNA: TGTGTCAGCAGCCAGGACAGACTTCCCCCCAATGAGCAGTTCTTC.

This clonotype was observed many times. The chain joins TRBV11-2 to TRBJ2-1, with 11 nucleotides matching TRBD2. With V trimmed by 5 bases and J by 4 bases, 4 bases remained unmatched. CDR1 and CDR2 from the germline V gene are SGHAT and FQNNGV. The CDR3 contains 15 residues. Here the CDR3 reads CASSPSGRLYNEQFF. The DNA of the CDR3 is TGTGCCAGCAGCCCTAGCGGGAGGCTATACAATGAGCAGTTCTTC.

This clonotype was counted at least ten times. J is TRBJ2-1 and V is TRBV3-1, with 7 bases lining up with TRBD2. CDR1 LGHDT and CDR2 YNNKEL come from the germline V gene (reference sequence). Losses at the gene ends were 1 base for V and 4 bases for J; bases not matched to a gene: 7. The CDR3 covers 16 residues. The chain's CDR3 is CASSQGAGGGYNEQFF. DNA for the CDR3: TGTGCCAGCAGCCAAGGGGCTGGGGGGGGTTACAATGAGCAGTTCTTC.

This clonotype was detected only a few times. The V and J genes are TRBV15 and TRBJ1-2, with TRBD1 matching 7 bases. Germline CDR1 LNHNV, CDR2 YYDKDF (reference sequence). CDR3 length: 14 residues. Trimming took 0 bases from V and 13 from J; bases not matched to a gene: 11. The CDR3 nucleotides read TGTGCCACCAGCAGAGATCGACAGGGTCAAAGCTGCACCTTC. Its translation: CATSRDRQGQSCTF.

The table lists this clonotype with many counts. The chain carries TRBV19 and TRBJ1-1; 8 bases agree with TRBD1. V was clipped by 6 bases and J by 4 bases; unmatched bases: 7. The CDR3 has 14 amino acids. Germline-derived CDR1 and CDR2 are LNHDA and SQIVND (reference sequence). In nucleotides, the CDR3 is TGTGCCAGTAGCTGGACAGGGTCCAGCACTGAAGCTTTCTTT. It is translated as CASSWTGSSTEAFF.

At least ten counts were recorded for this clonotype. The chain links TRBV6-5 to TRBJ2-7, with 8 bases lining up with TRBD1. This CDR3 comprises 15 residues. The germline V gene encodes CDR1 MNHEY and CDR2 SVGAGI. The V and J ends lost 4 bases and 5 bases, in that order; junction bases with no gene match: 10. This CDR3 reads CASSSKGTGRHEQYF. CDR3 nucleotides: TGTGCCAGCAGTTCCAAGGGGACAGGTCGCCACGAGCAGTACTTC.

At least ten counts were recorded for this clonotype. V is TRBV2 and J is TRBJ1-5; no clear D gene. V lost 7 bases and J 0 bases, leaving 7 bases between the germline ends. The V gene's germline CDR1 is SNHLY and CDR2 FYNNEI. This CDR3 has 13 residues. The CDR3 is CASNGDSNQPQHF. The CDR3 bases are TGTGCCAGCAACGGGGATAGCAATCAGCCCCAGCATTTT.

Many counts were recorded for this clonotype. The gene calls are TRBV2 and TRBJ1-5; unclear D gene. V was pared by 0 bases and J by 4 bases, with 10 bases between. The germline V gene encodes CDR1 SNHLY and CDR2 FYNNEI. The CDR3 runs to 15 residues. CDR3 in amino acids: CASSEALGRNQPQHF. The CDR3 nucleotides read TGTGCCAGCAGTGAAGCGCTGGGCCGGAATCAGCCCCAGCATTTT.

This clonotype was seen ten or more times. The CDR3 reads CASSESRGALHF. In nucleotides, the CDR3 is TGTGCCAGCAGCGAATCAAGGGGTGCCCTCCACTTT. This chain joins TRBV7-9 and TRBJ1-6, with D possibly TRBD1 on 5 matching bases. V lost 5 bases and J lost 14, with 13 bases in between. CDR3 length: 12 amino acids. Germline assignment: CDR1 SEHNR and CDR2 FQNEAQ (reference sequence).

The V call is TRBV10-2, the J call TRBJ2-2; 7 positions match TRBD2. This CDR3 is 16 amino acids long. The trim removed 8 bases at V and 3 bases at J, leaving 12 bases unmatched. Germline CDR1 WSHSY, CDR2 SAAADI. The CDR3 DNA sequence: TGCGCCAGCTCCGACTCTAGCGGCTTACACACCGGGGAGCTGTTTTTT. Translated, it gives CASSDSSGLHTGELFF.

As regards this clonotype: A far larger clone is one base from this, pointing to a likely read error. This rearrangement joins TRBV11-3 to TRBJ2-5, with 9 positions matching TRBD1. The V segment lost 5 bases and the J segment 1 base; nucleotides outside the gene matches: 8. This CDR3 has 16 residues. Germline-derived CDR1 and CDR2 are SGHNT and YENEEA. CDR3 residues: CASSPWDRVFQETQYF. In nucleotides, the CDR3 is TGTGCCAGCAGCCCCTGGGACAGGGTATTCCAAGAGACCCAGTACTTC. The variable domain in full, completed from reference TRBV11-3 and TRBJ2-5, reads EAGVVQSPRYKIIEKKQPVAFWCNPISGHNTLYWYLQNLGQGPELLIRYENEEAVDDSQLPKDRFSAERLKGVDSTLKIQPAELGDSAVYLCASSPWDRVFQETQYFGPGTRLLVL.